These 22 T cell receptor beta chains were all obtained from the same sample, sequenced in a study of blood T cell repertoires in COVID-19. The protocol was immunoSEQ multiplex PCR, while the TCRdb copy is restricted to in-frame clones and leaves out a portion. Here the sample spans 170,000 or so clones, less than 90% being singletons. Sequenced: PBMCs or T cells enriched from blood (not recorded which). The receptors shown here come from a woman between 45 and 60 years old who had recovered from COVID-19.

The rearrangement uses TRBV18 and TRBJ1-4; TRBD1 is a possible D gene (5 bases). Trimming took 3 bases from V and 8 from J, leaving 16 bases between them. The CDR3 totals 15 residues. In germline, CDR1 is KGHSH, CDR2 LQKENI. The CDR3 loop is CASSPNRDFVEKLFF. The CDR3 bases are TGTGCCAGCTCACCGAACCGGGACTTCGTCGAAAAACTGTTTTTT. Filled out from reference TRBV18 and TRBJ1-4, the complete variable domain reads NAGVMQNPRHLVRRRGQEARLRCSPMKGHSHVYWYRQLPEEGLKFMVYLQKENIIDESGMPKERFSAEFPKEGPSILRIQQVVRGDSAAYFCASSPNRDFVEKLFFGSGTQLSVL.

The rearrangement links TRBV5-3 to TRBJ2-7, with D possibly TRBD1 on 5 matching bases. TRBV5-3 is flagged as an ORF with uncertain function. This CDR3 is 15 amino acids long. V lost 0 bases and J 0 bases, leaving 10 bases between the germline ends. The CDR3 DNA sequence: TGTGCCAGAAGCTTGGGGACACCTCTCTCCTACGAGCAGTACTTC. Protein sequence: CARSLGTPLSYEQYF.

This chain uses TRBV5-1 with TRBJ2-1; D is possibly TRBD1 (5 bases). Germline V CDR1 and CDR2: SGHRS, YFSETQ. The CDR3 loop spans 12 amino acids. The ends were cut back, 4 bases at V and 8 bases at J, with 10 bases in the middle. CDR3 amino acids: CASSLQGYEQFF. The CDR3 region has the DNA TGCGCCAGCAGCCTGCAGGGATATGAGCAGTTCTTC.

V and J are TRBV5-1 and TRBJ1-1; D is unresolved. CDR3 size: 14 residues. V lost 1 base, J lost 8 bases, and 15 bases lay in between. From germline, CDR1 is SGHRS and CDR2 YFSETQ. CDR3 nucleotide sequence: TGCGCCAGCAGCTTGTCGGGTAGGAACCGAGAAGCTTTCTTT. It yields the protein CASSLSGRNREAFF. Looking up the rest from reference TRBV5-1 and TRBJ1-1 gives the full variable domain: KAGVTQTPRYLIKTRGQQVTLSCSPISGHRSVSWYQQTPGQGLQFLFEYFSETQRNKGNFPGRFSGRQFSNSRSEMNVSTLELGDSALYLCASSLSGRNREAFFGQGTRLTVV.

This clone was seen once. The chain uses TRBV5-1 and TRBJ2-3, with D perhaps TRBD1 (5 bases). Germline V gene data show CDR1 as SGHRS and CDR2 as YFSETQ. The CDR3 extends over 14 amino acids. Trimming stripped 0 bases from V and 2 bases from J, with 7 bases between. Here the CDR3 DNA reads TGCGCCAGCAGCTTGGAGGGGTCCACAGATACGCAGTATTTT. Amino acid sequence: CASSLEGSTDTQYF. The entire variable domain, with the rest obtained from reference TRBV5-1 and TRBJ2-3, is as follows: KAGVTQTPRYLIKTRGQQVTLSCSPISGHRSVSWYQQTPGQGLQFLFEYFSETQRNKGNFPGRFSGRQFSNSRSEMNVSTLELGDSALYLCASSLEGSTDTQYFGPGTRLTVL.

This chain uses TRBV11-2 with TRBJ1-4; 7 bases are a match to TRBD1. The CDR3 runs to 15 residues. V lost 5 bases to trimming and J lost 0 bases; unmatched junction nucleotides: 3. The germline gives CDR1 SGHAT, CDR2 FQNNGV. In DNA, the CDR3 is TGTGCCAGCAGCAGACAGGGAGCAACTAATGAAAAACTGTTTTTT. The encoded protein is CASSRQGATNEKLFF.

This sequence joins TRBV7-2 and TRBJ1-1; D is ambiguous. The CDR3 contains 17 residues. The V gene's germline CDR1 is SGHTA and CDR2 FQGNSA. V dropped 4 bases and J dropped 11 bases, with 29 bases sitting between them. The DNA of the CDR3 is TGTGCCAGCAGCTCCGATGGGTCAGGTACCCGCTTGTTTGGGGCTTTCTTT. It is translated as CASSSDGSGTRLFGAFF.

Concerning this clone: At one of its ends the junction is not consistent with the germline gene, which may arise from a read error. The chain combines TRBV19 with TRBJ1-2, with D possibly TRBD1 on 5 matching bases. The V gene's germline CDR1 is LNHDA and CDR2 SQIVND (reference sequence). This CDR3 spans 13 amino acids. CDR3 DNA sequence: TGTGCCAGTAGTATAGCCCCGCGGGACCCCCTCATCTTC. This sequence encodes CASSIAPRDPLIF.

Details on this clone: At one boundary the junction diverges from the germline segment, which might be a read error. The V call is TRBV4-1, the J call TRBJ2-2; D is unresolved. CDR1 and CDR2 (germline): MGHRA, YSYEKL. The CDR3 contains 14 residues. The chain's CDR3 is CASSEEEWYGELFF. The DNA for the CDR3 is TGCGCCAGCAGCGAAGAGGAGTGGTACGGGGAGCTGTTTTTT.

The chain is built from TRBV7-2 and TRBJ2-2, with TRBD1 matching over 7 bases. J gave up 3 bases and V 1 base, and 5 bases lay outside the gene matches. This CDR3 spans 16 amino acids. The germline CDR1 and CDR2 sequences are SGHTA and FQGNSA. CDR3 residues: CASSLEGDSDTGELFF. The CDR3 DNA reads TGTGCCAGCAGCTTAGAAGGGGACAGTGACACCGGGGAGCTGTTTTTT.

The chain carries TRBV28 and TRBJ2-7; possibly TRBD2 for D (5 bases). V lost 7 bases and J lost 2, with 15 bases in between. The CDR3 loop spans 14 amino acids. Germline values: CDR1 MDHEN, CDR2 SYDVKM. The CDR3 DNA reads TGTGCCAGCACCAAACCGGGGAGCACCTACGAGCAGTACTTC. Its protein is CASTKPGSTYEQYF.

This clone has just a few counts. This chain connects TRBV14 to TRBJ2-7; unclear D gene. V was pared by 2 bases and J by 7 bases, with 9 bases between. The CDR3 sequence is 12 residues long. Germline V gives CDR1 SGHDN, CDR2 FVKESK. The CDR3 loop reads CASSQPQSEQYF. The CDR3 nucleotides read TGTGCCAGCAGCCAACCCCAGTCGGAGCAGTACTTC.

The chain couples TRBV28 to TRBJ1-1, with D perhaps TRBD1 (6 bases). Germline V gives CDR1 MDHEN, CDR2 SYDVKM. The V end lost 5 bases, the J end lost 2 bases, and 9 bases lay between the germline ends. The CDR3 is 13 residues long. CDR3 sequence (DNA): TGTGCCAGCAGTAGGACAGCAAACACTGAAGCTTTCTTT. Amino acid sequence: CASSRTANTEAFF. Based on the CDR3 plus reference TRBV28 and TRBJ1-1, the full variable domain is DVKVTQSSRYLVKRTGEKVFLECVQDMDHENMFWYRQDPGLGLRLIYFSYDVKMKEKGDIPEGYSVSREKKERFSLILESASTNQTSMYLCASSRTANTEAFFGQGTRLTVV.

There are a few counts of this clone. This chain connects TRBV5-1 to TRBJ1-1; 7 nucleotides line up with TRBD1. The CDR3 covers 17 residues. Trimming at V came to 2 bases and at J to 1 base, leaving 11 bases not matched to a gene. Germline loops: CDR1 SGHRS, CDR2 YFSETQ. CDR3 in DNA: TGCGCCAGCAGCTTAGCGGGGGGGACAGTGAAGAACACTGAAGCTTTCTTT. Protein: CASSLAGGTVKNTEAFF.

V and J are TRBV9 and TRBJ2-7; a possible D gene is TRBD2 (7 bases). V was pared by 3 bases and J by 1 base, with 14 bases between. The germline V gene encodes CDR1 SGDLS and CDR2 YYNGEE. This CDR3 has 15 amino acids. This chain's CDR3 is CASSGGPSGSYEQYF. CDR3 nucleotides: TGTGCCAGCAGCGGGGGGCCTAGCGGTTCCTACGAGCAGTACTTC.

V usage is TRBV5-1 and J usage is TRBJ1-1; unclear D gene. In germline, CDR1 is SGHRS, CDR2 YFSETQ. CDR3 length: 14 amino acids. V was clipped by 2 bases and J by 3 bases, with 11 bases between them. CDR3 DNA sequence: TGCGCCAGCAGCTTTCGGGGAGGCGACACTGAAGCTTTCTTT. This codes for CASSFRGGDTEAFF. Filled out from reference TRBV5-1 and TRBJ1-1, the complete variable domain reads KAGVTQTPRYLIKTRGQQVTLSCSPISGHRSVSWYQQTPGQGLQFLFEYFSETQRNKGNFPGRFSGRQFSNSRSEMNVSTLELGDSALYLCASSFRGGDTEAFFGQGTRLTVV.

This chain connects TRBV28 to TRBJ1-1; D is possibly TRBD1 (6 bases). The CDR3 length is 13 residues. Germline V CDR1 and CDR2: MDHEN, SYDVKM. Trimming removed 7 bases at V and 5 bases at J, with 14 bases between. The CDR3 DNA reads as TGTGCCAGCACCTACAGGGTGTTTACTGAAGCTTTCTTT. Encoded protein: CASTYRVFTEAFF.

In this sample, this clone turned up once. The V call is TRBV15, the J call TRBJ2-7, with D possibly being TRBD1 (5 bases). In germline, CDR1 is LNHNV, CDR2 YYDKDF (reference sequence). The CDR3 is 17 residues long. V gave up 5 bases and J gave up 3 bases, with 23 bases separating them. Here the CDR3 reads CATSREGAGPVGYEQYF. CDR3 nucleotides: TGTGCCACCAGCCGTGAAGGGGCAGGTCCGGTGGGCTACGAGCAGTACTTC.

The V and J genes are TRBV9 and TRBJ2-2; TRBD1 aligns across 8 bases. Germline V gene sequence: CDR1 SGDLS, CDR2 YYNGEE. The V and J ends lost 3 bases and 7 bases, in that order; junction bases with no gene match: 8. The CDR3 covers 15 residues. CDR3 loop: CASSAGQGRSGELFF. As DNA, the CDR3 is TGTGCCAGCAGCGCAGGACAGGGTCGGAGCGGGGAGCTGTTTTTT.

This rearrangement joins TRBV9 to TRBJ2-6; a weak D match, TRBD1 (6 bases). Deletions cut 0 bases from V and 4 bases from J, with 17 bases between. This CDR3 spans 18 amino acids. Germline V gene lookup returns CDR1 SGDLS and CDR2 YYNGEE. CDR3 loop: CASSVASQGIVGANVLTF. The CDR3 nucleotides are TGTGCCAGCAGCGTAGCAAGTCAGGGGATTGTCGGGGCCAACGTCCTGACTTTC.

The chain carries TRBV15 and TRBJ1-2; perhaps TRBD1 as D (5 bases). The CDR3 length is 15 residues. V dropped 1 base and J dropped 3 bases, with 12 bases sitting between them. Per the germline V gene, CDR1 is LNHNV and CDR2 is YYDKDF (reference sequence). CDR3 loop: CATSRARGGDYGYTF. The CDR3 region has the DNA TGTGCCACCAGCAGAGCTCGGGGGGGTGACTATGGCTACACCTTC.

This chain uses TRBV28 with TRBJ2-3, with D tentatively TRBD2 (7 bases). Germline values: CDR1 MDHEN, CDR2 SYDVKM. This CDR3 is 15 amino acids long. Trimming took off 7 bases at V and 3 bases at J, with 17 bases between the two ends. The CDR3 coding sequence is TGTGCCAGCACCGAGGGAGGGGGGCTGACAGATACGCAGTATTTT. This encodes CASTEGGGLTDTQYF.